The 3 T cell receptor beta chains in this list originate from one sample, sequenced in a study of CD8 T cells in ankylosing spondylitis. General study findings and limits: Made up of 7 to 9 highly homologous variants, a TCR beta motif appeared characteristic of ankylosing spondylitis blood.

Which antigens these TCRs recognize remains unknown. Each CDR3 protein is one row after TCRdb ran MiXCR on the 5' RACE reads. The data contain about 390,000 distinct CDR3 sequences, 20% to 25% of them singletons. The sequenced sample consisted of blood, either unsorted or a sorted T cell fraction (not recorded which). The receptors here all came from a male donor with ankylosing spondylitis.

V gene TRBV7-3 combines with J gene TRBJ2-2, with 10 bases fitting TRBD2. Losses at the gene ends were 1 base for V and 7 bases for J; bases not matched to a gene: 12. This CDR3 comprises 18 residues. Germline CDR1 reads SGHTA; CDR2 reads FQGTGA. In DNA, the CDR3 is TGTGCCAGCAGCTTAATCCCTAGCGGGAGTAATAGAGGCGGGGAGCTGTTTTTT. This encodes CASSLIPSGSNRGGELFF. Full variable domain (rest looked up from reference TRBV7-3 and TRBJ2-2): GAGVSQTPSNKVTEKGKYVELRCDPISGHTALYWYRQSLGQGPEFLIYFQGTGAADDSGLPNDRFFAVRPEGSVSTLKIQRTERGDSAVYLCASSLIPSGSNRGGELFFGEGSRLTVL.

This clonotype was recorded a few times. DNA for the CDR3: TGTGCCAGCAACCTAGGGGGGGCGCTTACCTACGAGCAGTACTTC. Encoded protein: CASNLGGALTYEQYF. V gene TRBV6-2 or TRBV6-3 combines with J gene TRBJ2-7; a possible D gene is TRBD2 (7 bases). The ends were cut back, 7 bases at V and 2 bases at J, with 18 bases in the middle. CDR3 length: 15 residues. Germline CDR1 is MNHEY and CDR2 is SVGEGT.

This clonotype appeared a few times. The rearrangement links TRBV18 to TRBJ1-2; 8 bases agree with TRBD1. Germline CDR1 is KGHSH and CDR2 is LQKENI. The CDR3 has 13 residues. V lost 3 bases, J lost 5 bases, and 2 bases stayed unmatched. The CDR3: CASSPDREYGYTF. Here the CDR3 DNA reads TGTGCCAGCTCACCGGACAGGGAGTATGGCTACACCTTC.